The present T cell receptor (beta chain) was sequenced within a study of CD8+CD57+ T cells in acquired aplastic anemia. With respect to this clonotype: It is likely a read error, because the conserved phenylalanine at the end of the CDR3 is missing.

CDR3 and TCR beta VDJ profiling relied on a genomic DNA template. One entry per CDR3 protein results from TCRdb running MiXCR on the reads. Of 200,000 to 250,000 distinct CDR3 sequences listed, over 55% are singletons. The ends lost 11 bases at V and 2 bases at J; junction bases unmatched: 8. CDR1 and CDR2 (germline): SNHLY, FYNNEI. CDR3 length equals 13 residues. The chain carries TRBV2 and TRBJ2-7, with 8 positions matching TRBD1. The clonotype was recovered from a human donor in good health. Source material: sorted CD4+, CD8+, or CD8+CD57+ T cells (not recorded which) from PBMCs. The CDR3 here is CAAAKQGAYEQYS. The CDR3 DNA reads TGTGCCGCGGCTAAACAGGGGGCCTACGAGCAGTACTCC.